The 16 T cell receptor beta chains in this list originate from one sample, sequenced in a study of T cells after yellow fever vaccination. From the 5' RACE reads, TCRdb called clonotypes with MiXCR, one entry per CDR3 protein. The table shows 200,000 to 250,000 distinct CDR3 sequences, with 3% to 4% occurring only once. Sequenced material: CD4+ T cells sorted from PBMCs, taken 10 days after the yellow fever booster vaccination. These receptors were collected from a man aged 18 to 30 who received the YFV17D yellow fever vaccine.

This clonotype was observed many times. The rearrangement links TRBV9 to TRBJ2-2; D is unresolved. V was shortened by 0 bases and J by 3 bases, with 12 bases between the two germline ends. The CDR3 runs 16 residues. CDR1 is SGDLS, CDR2 YYNGEE, per germline. As DNA, the CDR3 is TGTGCCAGCAGCGTAGGCGGCAGGTCATACACCGGGGAGCTGTTTTTT. This sequence encodes CASSVGGRSYTGELFF.

This clonotype appeared many times. The chain carries TRBV27 and TRBJ1-1; D gene uncertain. Germline CDR1 reads MNHEY; CDR2 reads SMNVEV (reference sequence). V was clipped by 5 bases and J by 11 bases, with 21 bases between them. The CDR3 length is 14 residues. For the CDR3, the DNA is TGTGCCAGCAGTCCTATGTCACTTGGAGGAAGGGCTTTCTTT. Encoded protein: CASSPMSLGGRAFF.

This clonotype appeared many times. This chain links TRBV24-1 with TRBJ1-1, with 9 bases aligning to TRBD1. CDR1 and CDR2 from the germline V gene are KGHDR and SFDVKD. This CDR3 region has 14 residues. Trimming cost V 9 bases and J 7 bases; bases outside gene matches: 11. The CDR3: CATSARDRDSEAFF. As DNA, the CDR3 is TGTGCCACCTCGGCGCGGGACAGGGATAGTGAAGCTTTCTTT.

This clonotype was seen a handful of times. Here the CDR3 DNA reads TGCAGTGTAGACAGAGCGTTCCAGAATCAGCCCCAGCATTTT. It codes for CSVDRAFQNQPQHF. The chain employs TRBV20-1 and TRBJ1-5, with D possibly TRBD1 on 5 matching bases. The germline V and J ends were trimmed by 7 bases and 4 bases, with 17 bases remaining between them. The CDR3 length is 14 residues. CDR1 and CDR2 (germline): DFQATT, SNEGSKA (reference sequence).

This clonotype was counted ten times or more. CDR3 region: CASSSSSYNSPLHF. DNA of the CDR3: TGTGCCAGCAGTTCAAGCTCCTATAATTCACCCCTCCACTTT. The chain carries TRBV12-3 or TRBV12-4 and TRBJ1-6; unclear D gene. The CDR3 is 14 amino acids. Trimming stripped 4 bases from V and 0 bases from J, with 4 bases between.

The genes are TRBV4-3 and TRBJ2-4; unclear D gene. The V and J ends lost 2 bases and 1 base respectively, with 3 bases between them. This CDR3 is 13 amino acids long. The V gene's germline CDR1 is LGHNA and CDR2 YSLEER. The CDR3 DNA reads as TGCGCCAGCAGCCAAAACGCCAAAAACATTCAGTACTTC. Translation gives CASSQNAKNIQYF.

The chain links TRBV9 to TRBJ2-5; the D gene is possibly TRBD1 (6 bases). Germline assignment: CDR1 SGDLS and CDR2 YYNGEE. V lost 1 base and J lost 2, with 15 bases in between. CDR3 length equals 16 residues. CDR3: CASSVTAGERQETQYF. CDR3 sequence (DNA): TGTGCCAGCAGCGTAACCGCAGGGGAGAGGCAAGAGACCCAGTACTTC.

The J gene is TRBJ2-7, the V gene TRBV20-1; D might be TRBD1 (5 bases). Per the germline V gene, CDR1 is DFQATT and CDR2 is SNEGSKA (reference sequence). Trimming took 0 bases from V and 8 from J, leaving 11 bases between them. This CDR3 region has 12 residues. The CDR3 coding sequence is TGCAGTGCTAGAGATCCAGGGAACAAGCAGTACTTC. Residues: CSARDPGNKQYF.

This rearrangement joins TRBV5-1 to TRBJ2-1; the match to TRBD2 covers 7 bases. With V trimmed by 3 bases and J by 0 bases, 3 bases remained unmatched. The CDR3 runs to 15 residues. In germline, CDR1 is SGHRS, CDR2 YFSETQ. The CDR3 DNA follows: TGCGCCAGCAGCTCAATAGCGGGCTCCTACAATGAGCAGTTCTTC. Translation gives CASSSIAGSYNEQFF.

This clonotype has at least ten counts. This sequence joins TRBV19 and TRBJ1-1, with D possibly matching TRBD1 (5 bases). The CDR3 is 16 amino acids. The germline gives CDR1 LNHDA, CDR2 SQIVND (reference sequence). V lost 8 bases to trimming and J lost 1 base, with 20 bases between them. This chain's CDR3 is CASLNFAGLGNTEAFF. In DNA, the CDR3 is TGTGCCAGTCTAAACTTTGCAGGGTTGGGGAACACTGAAGCTTTCTTT.

Many counts were recorded for this clonotype. The chain couples TRBV20-1 to TRBJ2-3, with unresolved D. From germline, CDR1 is DFQATT and CDR2 SNEGSKA (reference sequence). The CDR3 has 14 amino acids. Trimming cost V 1 base and J 5 bases, with 13 bases left between them. The DNA of the CDR3 is TGCAGTGCTAGAGTGACAAACTTGGGAGATACGCAGTATTTT. This translates into CSARVTNLGDTQYF.

There are a few counts of this clonotype. The gene calls are TRBV19 and TRBJ1-2, with TRBD1 matching over 7 bases. CDR1 LNHDA and CDR2 SQIVND come from the germline V gene (reference sequence). There are 15 residues in the CDR3. The J segment lost 8 bases and the V segment lost 6 bases, leaving 15 bases of the junction unmatched. DNA for the CDR3: TGTGCCAGTAGGCCCAGGGGTACAGGGGTCGGGGGCTACACCTTC. This sequence encodes CASRPRGTGVGGYTF.

This clonotype was seen many times. V gene TRBV7-2 combines with J gene TRBJ2-1, with a possible D match to TRBD2 (6 bases). Germline CDR1 and CDR2: SGHTA and FQGNSA. Trimming removed 4 bases from V and 12 bases from J, with 25 bases in between. There are 16 residues in the CDR3. CDR3 residues: CASSSTTRLISTRQFF. The CDR3, as DNA: TGTGCCAGCAGCTCAACGACTAGATTAATCTCAACGCGGCAGTTCTTC.

This clonotype was recorded a few times. The chain employs TRBV4-3 and TRBJ2-7, with 7 bases matching TRBD2. Trimming removed 1 base from V and 2 bases from J; junction bases left unmatched: 8. CDR3 length: 16 residues. Germline CDR1 reads LGHNA; CDR2 reads YSLEER. The CDR3 DNA reads TGCGCCAGCAGCCAAGTCCGGGGACTATTCCCCTACGAGCAGTACTTC. Its translation is CASSQVRGLFPYEQYF.

This clonotype was observed many times. This chain joins TRBV9 and TRBJ2-5; TRBD2 aligns across 13 bases. With V trimmed by 3 bases and J by 7 bases, 3 bases remained unmatched. The CDR3 loop spans 14 amino acids. The V gene's germline CDR1 is SGDLS and CDR2 YYNGEE. The CDR3 reads CASSGGLAGATQYF. CDR3 sequence (DNA): TGTGCCAGCAGCGGCGGACTAGCGGGGGCGACCCAGTACTTC.

This clonotype occurred a few times. The CDR3 reads CASSQLAGGGDTQYF. The CDR3 nucleotides are TGTGCCAGCAGCCAACTAGCGGGGGGAGGAGATACGCAGTATTTT. The chain is built from TRBV7-2 and TRBJ2-3, with TRBD2 matching 12 bases. The CDR3 spans 15 residues. The J segment lost 5 bases and the V segment lost 5 bases, leaving 5 bases of the junction unmatched. CDR1 SGHTA and CDR2 FQGNSA come from the germline V gene.